The 21 T cell receptor beta chains below come from one sample, sequenced in a study of cytomegalovirus exposure and HLA in healthy donors. Primers included in the PCR were 60 Vbeta and 13 Jbeta primers. Generated by immunoSEQ multiplex PCR, the TCRdb table keeps only in-frame clones and is missing some. The table shows about 200,000 clones, with roughly three quarters occurring only once. The source material was PBMCs. The receptor source for this set is a man in his fifties in good health and CMV-seronegative.

V gene TRBV7-6 combines with J gene TRBJ1-5, with D hard to call. The CDR3 is 16 residues long. Trimming pared 0 bases from V and 0 bases from J, leaving 9 bases between. The germline gives CDR1 SGHVS, CDR2 FNYEAQ. CDR3 sequence reads: CASSLAPGFSNQPQHF. The CDR3 DNA reads TGTGCCAGCAGCTTAGCGCCCGGTTTTAGCAATCAGCCCCAGCATTTT.

This chain uses TRBV18 with TRBJ1-5, with D unresolved. CDR1 is KGHSH, CDR2 LQKENI, per germline. The CDR3 totals 15 residues. The ends were cut back, 6 bases at V and 3 bases at J, with 15 bases in the middle. CDR3 region: CASSEGRGNNQPQHF. DNA of the CDR3: TGTGCCAGCTCGGAGGGTAGAGGGAACAATCAGCCCCAGCATTTT.

J is TRBJ2-3 and V is TRBV5-1, with 7 positions matching TRBD1. Unmatched junction bases numbered 7, after V lost 1 base and J lost 5 bases. Germline V gene lookup returns CDR1 SGHRS and CDR2 YFSETQ. This CDR3 spans 15 amino acids. Here the CDR3 reads CASSLLTGSEDTQYF. The CDR3 region has the DNA TGCGCCAGCAGCTTGCTGACAGGGTCGGAAGATACGCAGTATTTT.

The chain recombines TRBV6-6 with TRBJ1-1; D uncertain. CDR3 length: 12 residues. V was clipped by 5 bases and J by 0 bases, with 4 bases between them. CDR1 and CDR2 from the germline V gene are MNHNY and SVGAGI (reference sequence). The CDR3 protein is CASSTMNTEAFF. DNA for the CDR3: TGTGCCAGCAGTACAATGAACACTGAAGCTTTCTTT.

With respect to this clone: Other DNA variants within this sample encode the same CDR3. J is TRBJ2-3 and V is TRBV5-1, with D perhaps TRBD2 (5 bases). The CDR3 runs to 14 residues. V dropped 2 bases and J dropped 0 bases, with 7 bases sitting between them. Germline V gene sequence: CDR1 SGHRS, CDR2 YFSETQ. The CDR3, as DNA: TGCGCCAGCAGCTTAGGCGGGAGCACAGATACGCAGTATTTT. This translates into CASSLGGSTDTQYF.

The chain employs TRBV30 and TRBJ1-2; D is ambiguous. This CDR3 is 13 amino acids long. Germline assignment: CDR1 GTSNPN and CDR2 SVGIG (reference sequence). Trimming removed 5 bases from V and 0 bases from J, with 10 bases in between. CDR3 DNA: TGTGCCTGGTCTCGACTGGCTAACTATGGCTACACCTTC. Amino acid sequence: CAWSRLANYGYTF.

The CDR3 sequence: CASKNRGATEAFF. CDR3 nucleotides: TGTGCCAGCAAAAACAGGGGTGCCACTGAAGCTTTCTTT. The chain couples TRBV6-1 to TRBJ1-1; 7 nucleotides agree with TRBD1. The CDR3 length is 13 residues. V was pared by 7 bases and J by 4 bases, with 6 bases of the junction left unmatched. The germline V gene encodes CDR1 MNHNS and CDR2 SASEGT.

The gene calls are TRBV9 and TRBJ2-3, with 9 bases that match TRBD2. The CDR3 consists of 14 residues. With V trimmed by 4 bases and J by 6 bases, 6 bases remained unmatched. Germline V gene data show CDR1 as SGDLS and CDR2 as YYNGEE. The CDR3 DNA follows: TGTGCCAGCAGCATTAGCGGGAGTGGTGATACGCAGTATTTT. Translation: CASSISGSGDTQYF.

This clone was seen once. The rearrangement joins TRBV7-3 to TRBJ2-1, with D maybe TRBD2 (6 bases). This CDR3 is built from 13 residues. Trimming left V 5 bases short and J 5 bases short, with 10 bases between. Germline V gene data show CDR1 as SGHTA and CDR2 as FQGTGA. This CDR3 is CASSTGLNNEQFF. The CDR3 coding sequence is TGTGCCAGCAGCACGGGACTGAACAATGAGCAGTTCTTC.

The rearrangement joins TRBV27 to TRBJ2-4; D is perhaps TRBD2 (5 bases). The germline CDR1 and CDR2 sequences are MNHEY and SMNVEV (reference sequence). The CDR3 runs 14 residues. Trimming left V 3 bases short and J 0 bases short, with 6 bases between. The CDR3 bases are TGTGCCAGCAGTTTCGGAGGAGCCAAAAACATTCAGTACTTC. Translation: CASSFGGAKNIQYF.

The rearrangement links TRBV7-9 to TRBJ2-2; D is unclear. This CDR3 spans 13 amino acids. Germline V gene lookup returns CDR1 SEHNR and CDR2 FQNEAQ (reference sequence). V shed 5 bases and J shed 6 bases, with 10 bases lying between them. The DNA of the CDR3 is TGTGCCAGCAGCGCTTACAACGCCGGGGAGCTGTTTTTT. Protein: CASSAYNAGELFF.

With regard to this clone: One end of the junction varies from germline; a read error may be responsible. The chain carries TRBV7-9 and TRBJ2-1; TRBD2 matches at 15 bases. The CDR3 has 16 amino acids. Germline lookup yields CDR1 SEHNR and CDR2 FQNEAQ (reference sequence). The CDR3 coding sequence is TGTGCCAGCAGCTCCGGGACTAGCGGGGGGTACAATGGGCAGTTCTTC. It encodes CASSSGTSGGYNGQFF.

This clone appeared a few times. The chain has TRBV7-9 and TRBJ2-3, with 9 bases matching TRBD2. This CDR3 is built from 18 residues. Germline V CDR1 and CDR2: SEHNR, FQNEAQ (reference sequence). The ends lost 3 bases at V and 4 bases at J; junction bases unmatched: 14. In DNA form, the CDR3 reads TGTGCCAGCAGCTTTTCCCACCCCATAGCGGGAGCGTCAGATACGCAGTATTTT. It yields the protein CASSFSHPIAGASDTQYF.

This clone occurred once. The J gene is TRBJ1-1, the V gene TRBV9; maybe TRBD1 (6 bases). The CDR3 contains 15 residues. V lost 4 bases and J lost 0, with 13 bases in between. Germline V CDR1 and CDR2: SGDLS, YYNGEE. The CDR3 DNA reads TGTGCCAGCAGCCCAGGGGACGGATTGAACACTGAAGCTTTCTTT. It translates to CASSPGDGLNTEAFF.

The chain combines TRBV6-5 with TRBJ2-3; unclear D gene. Trimming took off 0 bases at V and 3 bases at J, with 7 bases between the two ends. CDR1 MNHEY and CDR2 SVGAGI come from the germline V gene. The CDR3 loop spans 14 amino acids. The CDR3: CASSYSPGTDTQYF. CDR3 DNA sequence: TGTGCCAGCAGTTACTCGCCAGGAACAGATACGCAGTATTTT.

V and J are TRBV12-5 and TRBJ2-3, with D possibly TRBD1 on 6 matching bases. The ends were cut back, 7 bases at V and 6 bases at J, with 20 bases in the middle. Germline loops: CDR1 LGHNT, CDR2 FRNRAP. There are 15 residues in the CDR3. The CDR3 protein is CASALGHSQFDTQYF. Written as DNA, the CDR3 is TGTGCTAGTGCCTTGGGACATTCCCAATTCGATACGCAGTATTTT.

The chain combines TRBV19 with TRBJ1-4, with a weak D call TRBD1 (6 bases). Germline V CDR1 and CDR2: LNHDA, SQIVND (reference sequence). Trimming cost V 4 bases and J 3 bases, with 12 bases left between them. The CDR3 sequence is 15 residues long. The CDR3, as DNA: TGTGCCAGTAGTAAACGGACAGCTCCTAATGAAAAACTGTTTTTT. Translation: CASSKRTAPNEKLFF.

The chain uses TRBV9 and TRBJ2-7, with D possibly matching TRBD2 (5 bases). Germline CDR1 and CDR2: SGDLS and YYNGEE. CDR3 size: 14 residues. V lost 0 bases to trimming and J lost 2 bases, with 9 bases between them. For the CDR3, the DNA is TGTGCCAGCAGCGTAGGAGGGCCTCCCTACGAGCAGTACTTC. It is translated as CASSVGGPPYEQYF.

The chain joins TRBV27 to TRBJ1-5, with D unclear. This CDR3 has 15 amino acids. CDR1 is MNHEY, CDR2 SMNVEV, per germline (reference sequence). V lost 2 bases to trimming and J lost 0 bases, with 8 bases between them. This CDR3 reads CASSLTSNSNQPQHF. CDR3 DNA sequence: TGTGCCAGCAGTTTAACTTCCAATAGCAATCAGCCCCAGCATTTT.

J is TRBJ2-7 and V is TRBV27; 8 positions agree with TRBD1. The CDR3 sequence is 17 residues long. Trimming removed 5 bases from V and 0 bases from J; junction bases left unmatched: 12. Germline CDR1 and CDR2: MNHEY and SMNVEV (reference sequence). The CDR3, as DNA: TGTGCCAGCAGTCCCGGGACAGGAGACCTAGTCTCCTACGAGCAGTACTTC. As protein: CASSPGTGDLVSYEQYF.

This sequence joins TRBV30 and TRBJ2-7; D is ambiguous. CDR3 length: 12 residues. V was pared by 5 bases and J by 2 bases, with 10 bases between. In germline, CDR1 is GTSNPN, CDR2 SVGIG (reference sequence). The CDR3 protein is CAWSQKTYEQYF. CDR3 sequence (DNA): TGTGCCTGGTCACAGAAGACCTACGAGCAGTACTTC.